The entry that follows covers one TCR beta chain sequence. Its antigen remains unidentified. Base qualities were left out, and no much larger clone turns up one base away. The data are from a study of shared T cell receptors in the human thymus listed by TCRdb under 2021. Study-wide context: The study examined how self-reactive, shared T-cell receptor alpha chains are generated in the human thymus.

The library came from the immunoSEQ multiplex PCR assay. As stored in TCRdb, this immuneACCESS dataset retains in-frame rearrangements with V and J assigned. A fraction of the clones does not appear; measured against another copy, unresolved V genes explain less than half of the discrepancy, and the remainder lacks a known reason. The sample yields about 660,000 clones; about 89% were counted once. The ten largest make up roughly 0.0094% of the sample. This sample was also put to use in a study of human thymus T cells. As that second study puts it: In Finland, the donors were immunologically healthy infants who were having open corrective cardiac surgery for congenital heart defects. Thymus tissue was collected as surgical resects that were removed during corrective cardiac surgery. Biased V and J gene segment usage appeared to be present in both thymic and peripheral blood repertoires. The related research reported highly overlapping thymic TCR repertoires among unrelated individuals. TCR alpha and beta repertoires from roughly eight infant thymus samples and a few related peripheral blood samples were characterized in the study. Donor ages ranging from roughly 6 to 244 days were recorded, and 5 to 7 male and a couple of female infants were included in the cohort. Thymocytes were freed from the tissue by mechanical means and kept at -70 degrees C as pellets of 10-30 million cells. Genomic DNA was extracted from frozen cell pellets with a QIAsymphony instrument. The immunoSEQ multiplex PCR assay was used to amplify the TCRB and TCRAD loci from a standardized amount of quality-controlled genomic DNA. The amplicons covered the V(D)J region and were long enough to include the CDR3 and to identify the V and J genes. The commercial immunoSEQ service was used to sequence amplicons on an Illumina platform. Corrections for primer bias and sequencing errors followed previously described methods, while TCRAD and TCRB definitions were based on the IMGT database. Analysis of the repertoires was done with immunoSEQ Analyzer 3.0 and VDJTools and included basic statistics, V/J segment usage, diversity estimates, rarefaction and pairwise overlap. To estimate diversity, the Chao1, ChaoE, Efron-Thisted, Shannon and inverse Simpson indices were applied, and diversity was also estimated on datasets down-sampled to the smallest sample. Repertoire overlap was determined by strict matching of CDR3 nucleotide sequence, V gene and J gene, and Jaccard-based multidimensional scaling clustering was applied. On average, thymus samples yielded around 800,000 unique TCRB clonotypes, whereas blood samples yielded about 80,000.

The sequencing input was thymocytes. This TCR derives from a boy younger than two with a congenital heart defect. Donor details come from another sample of the same person, matched by shared clones.

The CDR3 reads CASSLRGIKETQYF. The DNA sequence follows: TGTGCCAGCAGTTTACGGGGAATTAAAGAGACCCAGTACTTC. The chain is made from TRBV28 and TRBJ2-5; possibly the D gene is TRBD2, per 5 matching bases. CDR1 and CDR2, per the germline V gene, are MDHEN and SYDVKM. Spanning cysteine to phenylalanine, the CDR3 consists of 14 amino acids. The only DNA kept is the CDR3, 42 bases in frame from the first base. Trimming at the junction amounts to 2 bases on V and 3 bases on J, and the germline ends lie 10 bases apart.